These T cell receptor beta chains were read from a single sample in a study of response to subunit inactivated influenza vaccine. TCRdb re-derived calls from the RT-PCR reads in MiXCR, one entry per CDR3 protein. The repertoire consists of about 520,000 distinct CDR3 sequences, with 25% occurring once and the leading ten covering approximately 1.9%. The starting material was CD4+ T cells sorted from PBMCs, obtained 4 to 6 days after vaccination. These receptor sequences come from a man in his fifties or sixties who received an inactivated influenza vaccine. CDR3s include the opening cysteine and the closing phenylalanine or tryptophan. D genes are given only for firm matches. Clone size is given for some rows only: seen once, a few or many times, or a class if the clone is expanded.

clone_size d_call j_call v_call cdr3_nt cdr3_aa
- - TRBJ2-1 TRBV7-2 TGTGCCAGCAGCGCGGCTCGGGACATCGGGTCCAATGAGCAGTTCTTC CASSAARDIGSNEQFF
- TRBD2 TRBJ2-7 TRBV12-3/TRBV12-4 TGTGCCAGCAGTTTAGGCGGGGGGGCCGGTTCCTTATTCTACGAGCAGTACTTC CASSLGGGAGSLFYEQYF
- - TRBJ1-2 TRBV5-1 TGCGCCAGCAGCTTGGATCTTGCTGGCTACACCTTC CASSLDLAGYTF
- TRBD2 TRBJ2-1 TRBV4-3 TGCGCCAGCTCAAAACTGCGGACTAGCGGGAGTGGCGATGAGCAGTTCTTC CASSKLRTSGSGDEQFF
few TRBD2 TRBJ2-1 TRBV18 TGTGCCAGCTCACGAGCCAACCTAGCGGGAGCTGGACATGAGCAGTTCTTC CASSRANLAGAGHEQFF
many TRBD1 TRBJ2-1 TRBV7-7 TGTGCTAGCAGCTCAGGGGGCGTGAATGAGCAGTTCTTC CASSSGGVNEQFF
- - TRBJ2-7 TRBV29-1 TGCAGCGTTGCCAGGGGCTACTTCTACGAGCAGTACTTC CSVARGYFYEQYF
- TRBD1 TRBJ2-1 TRBV18 TGTGCCAGCTCACCACCATACGGGGGGGACAGGGGCTACAATGAGCAGTTCTTC CASSPPYGGDRGYNEQFF
- TRBD1 TRBJ2-1 TRBV7-2 TGTGCCAGCAGCGCTAGGGACAGGGGGCTGGGAGAGCAGTTCTTC CASSARDRGLGEQFF
few - TRBJ1-1 TRBV6-5 TGTGCCAGCAGTTACTCGACGCTGTCCTTGAACACTGAAGCTTTCTTT CASSYSTLSLNTEAFF
once TRBD1 TRBJ1-6 TRBV7-9 TGTGCCAGCAGGGCCGGGACAGGGGGTAATTCACCCCTCCACTTT CASRAGTGGNSPLHF
- - TRBJ2-1 TRBV4-3 TGCGCCAGCAGCCAAGGTAATAGCGGATACTACAATGAGCAGTTCTTC CASSQGNSGYYNEQFF
few TRBD1 TRBJ2-7 TRBV20-1 TGCAGTGTCATGGACAGGATCGGCCACGAGCAGTACTTC CSVMDRIGHEQYF
- - TRBJ2-1 TRBV10-3 TGTGCCATCAGTGAGTCGCTCCGCAATGAGCAGTTCTTC CAISESLRNEQFF
- TRBD1 TRBJ2-1 TRBV5-1 TGCGCCAGCAGCTTAGGACAGGGTAGGGATGAGCAGTTCTTC CASSLGQGRDEQFF
once - TRBJ2-7 TRBV10-3 TGTGCCATCAGTAAGTCGATACTGCCCGGCGGCGAGCAGTACTTC CAISKSILPGGEQYF
- - TRBJ2-7 TRBV29-1 TGCAGCGTTAGGACCTACTCCTACGAGCAGTACTTC CSVRTYSYEQYF
few - TRBJ1-3 TRBV5-1 TGCGCCAGCAGCCCCCAAGGCTCCTCTGGAAACACCATATATTTT CASSPQGSSGNTIYF
- TRBD1 TRBJ1-1 TRBV29-1 TGCAGCGCTTGGGACAGGAAAAACACTGAAGCTTTCTTT CSAWDRKNTEAFF
- - TRBJ2-5 TRBV7-2 TGTGCCAGCAGCTTAGCGCTTGGGGTAGGGGAGACCCAGTACTTC CASSLALGVGETQYF
few - TRBJ2-3 TRBV20-1 TGCAGTGCTAGGGGACCTCCCGCGGGAAATACGCAGTATTTT CSARGPPAGNTQYF
- - TRBJ1-2 TRBV30 TGTGCCTGGTCTTCGAAAGGGATCTGGGGCTACACCTTC CAWSSKGIWGYTF